This record covers a single T cell receptor (beta chain). What it binds is not known. This record comes from a study of cytomegalovirus exposure and HLA in healthy donors. Researchers ran the PCR with 60 Vbeta and 13 Jbeta primers. This table comes from immunoSEQ multiplex PCR, and its TCRdb copy is limited to in-frame clones, with some not included. The data hold 95,000 to 150,000 clones, with 60% to 75% observed a single time. Study results and caveats: Reports indicated that the classifier achieved high specificity and sensitivity in diagnosing cytomegalovirus status. The availability of immune exposure information extended only to CMV serostatus. Confirmation was obtained in vitro that three CMV-associated chains are specific for CMV antigens. Links to common viral pathogens appeared, in a later analysis, for several of the most significant clusters.

Germline values: CDR1 LNHDA, CDR2 SQIVND (reference sequence). The ends were cut back, 3 bases at V and 0 bases at J, with 6 bases in the middle. This CDR3 is 14 amino acids long. Sequenced material: PBMCs. The J gene is TRBJ1-5, the V gene TRBV19; no clear D. This receptor was taken from a woman aged 45-59 years in good health and CMV-seropositive. The CDR3 coding sequence is TGTGCCAGTAGTATTATAGTTAGCAATCAGCCCCAGCATTTT. This sequence encodes CASSIIVSNQPQHF.